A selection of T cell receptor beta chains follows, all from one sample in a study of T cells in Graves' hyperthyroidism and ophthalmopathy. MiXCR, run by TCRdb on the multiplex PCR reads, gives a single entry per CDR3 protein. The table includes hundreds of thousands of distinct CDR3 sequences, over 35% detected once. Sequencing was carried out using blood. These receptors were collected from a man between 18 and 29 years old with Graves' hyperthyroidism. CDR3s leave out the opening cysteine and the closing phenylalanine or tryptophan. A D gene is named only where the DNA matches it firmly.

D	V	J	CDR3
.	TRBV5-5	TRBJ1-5	ASSLDGGRDNQPQH
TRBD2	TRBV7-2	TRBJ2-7	ASSRSGIGYEQY
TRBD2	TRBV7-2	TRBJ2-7	ASSLALAGLYEQY
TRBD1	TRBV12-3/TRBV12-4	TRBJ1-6	ASSSDRVGSPLH
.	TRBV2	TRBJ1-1	ASRGTGAF
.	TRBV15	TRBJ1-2	ATSRGSGENYGYT
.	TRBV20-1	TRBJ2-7	SARTTRSSSYEQY
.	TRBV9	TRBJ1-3	ASSFSQGPGNTIY
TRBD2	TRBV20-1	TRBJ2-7	SASSSSGGGYEQY
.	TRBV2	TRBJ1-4	ASSEVGTV
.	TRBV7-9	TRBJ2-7	ASSAPGDSFYEQY
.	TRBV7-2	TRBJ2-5	ASSFATTTKETQY
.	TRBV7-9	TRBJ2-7	ASSSAPTSEQY
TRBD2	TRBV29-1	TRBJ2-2	SVSGGITGELF
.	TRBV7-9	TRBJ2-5	ASSHVGRPPETQY
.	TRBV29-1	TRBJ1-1	SVEGGTAF
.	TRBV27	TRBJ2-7	ASTLRVGAEQY
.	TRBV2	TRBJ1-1	ASSRPRGSF
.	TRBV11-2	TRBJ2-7	ASSQPGREQY
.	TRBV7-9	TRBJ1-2	ASSLVHRGYT